This T cell receptor (beta chain) was recorded in a study of shared clonotypes between healthy human individuals. Study-wide points: A small donor pool kept down the genetic and exposure-history diversity that was represented.

Concerning this clone itself: Its specificity is not known.

Germline CDR1 and CDR2: SGHKS and YYEKEE (reference sequence). The CDR3 is made up of 16 amino acids. With V trimmed by 4 bases and J by 5 bases, 14 bases remained unmatched. How the authors handled the data: Without quality scores, immunoSEQ junctional reads could not be filtered like full-length reads. This table comes from immunoSEQ multiplex PCR, and its TCRdb copy is limited to in-frame clones, with some not included. D and trimming come from the DNA, and the V and J calls and clone size come from that table. The table has more than 850,000 clones, about four fifths seen once; the top ten hold around 0.47%.

The rearrangement joins TRBV5-5 to TRBJ2-5; 7 bases line up with TRBD2. The sequence came from a man younger than 35 in good health. Some clones in this sample may be carry-over from other donors' samples. What was sequenced was memory CD4+ T cells from PBMCs. This sample's subset: CD45RA-negative fraction. CDR3 coding DNA: TGTGCCAGCAGCACCGGTCCGGGGGGACGAATGGAGACCCAGTACTTC. Translation: CASSTGPGGRMETQYF. The whole variable domain, filled in from reference TRBV5-5 and TRBJ2-5, reads DAGVTQSPTHLIKTRGQQVTLRCSPISGHKSVSWYQQVLGQGPQFIFQYYEKEERGRGNFPDRFSARQFPNYSSELNVNALLLGDSALYLCASSTGPGGRMETQYFGPGTRLLVL.